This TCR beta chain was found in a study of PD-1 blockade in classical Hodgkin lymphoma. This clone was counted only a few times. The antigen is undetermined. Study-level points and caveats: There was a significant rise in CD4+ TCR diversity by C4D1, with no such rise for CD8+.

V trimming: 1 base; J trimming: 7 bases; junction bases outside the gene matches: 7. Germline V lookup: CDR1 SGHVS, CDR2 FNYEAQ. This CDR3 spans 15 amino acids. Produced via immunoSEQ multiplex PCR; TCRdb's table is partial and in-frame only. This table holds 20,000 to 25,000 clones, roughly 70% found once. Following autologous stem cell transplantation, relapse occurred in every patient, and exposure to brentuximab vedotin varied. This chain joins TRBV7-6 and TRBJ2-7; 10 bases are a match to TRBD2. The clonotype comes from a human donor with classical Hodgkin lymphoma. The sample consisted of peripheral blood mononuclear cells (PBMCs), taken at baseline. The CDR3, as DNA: TGTGCCAGCAGCTTAGGGGCTAGCGGGAGTGATGAGCAGTACTTC. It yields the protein CASSLGASGSDEQYF.